Sequencing of this TCR beta chain was carried out in a study of PD-1 blockade in classical Hodgkin lymphoma. At the level of the study: The study gave patients nivolumab 3 mg/kg intravenously every 2 weeks.

V lost 5 bases and J lost 1; bases outside the gene matches: 16. Germline CDR1 and CDR2: SEHNR and FQNEAQ (reference sequence). The CDR3 is made up of 18 amino acids. Sequencing used immunoSEQ multiplex PCR; TCRdb keeps in-frame clones, though not all of them. Of about 89,000 clones detected, 90% appear once; the ten largest clones hold roughly 3%. Time point here: cycle 4 day 1 (C4D1), after 6 weeks of nivolumab. Patients all relapsed after autologous stem cell transplantation, and there was variation in brentuximab vedotin exposure. This TCR was sampled from a human donor with classical Hodgkin lymphoma. The chain links TRBV7-9 to TRBJ1-1; 7 bases align to TRBD1. The sequences come from peripheral blood mononuclear cells (PBMCs), collected before the fourth cycle of nivolumab. The CDR3 is CASSAPGQSIFQNTEAFF. The CDR3 nucleotides read TGTGCCAGCAGCGCCCCGGGACAGTCAATCTTTCAGAACACTGAAGCTTTCTTT.